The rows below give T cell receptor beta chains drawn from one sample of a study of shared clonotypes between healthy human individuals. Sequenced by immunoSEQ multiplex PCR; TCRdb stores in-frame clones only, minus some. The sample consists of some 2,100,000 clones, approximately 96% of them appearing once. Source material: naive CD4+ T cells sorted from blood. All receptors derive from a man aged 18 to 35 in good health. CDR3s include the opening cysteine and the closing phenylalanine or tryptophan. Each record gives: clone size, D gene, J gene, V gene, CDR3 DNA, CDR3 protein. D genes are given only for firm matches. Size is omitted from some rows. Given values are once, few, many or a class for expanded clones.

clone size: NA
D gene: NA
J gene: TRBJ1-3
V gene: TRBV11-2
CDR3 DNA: TGTGCCAGCAGCGTACAGCCGCAGGGAGGCATATATTTT
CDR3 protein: CASSVQPQGGIYF

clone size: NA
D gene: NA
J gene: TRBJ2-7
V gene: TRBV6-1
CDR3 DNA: TGTGCCAGCAGGGAGGGGGGCTACGAGCAGTACTTC
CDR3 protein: CASREGGYEQYF

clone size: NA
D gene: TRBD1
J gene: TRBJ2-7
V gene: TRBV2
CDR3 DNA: TGTGCCAGCACCAAACAGGGGTACGAGCAGTACTTC
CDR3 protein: CASTKQGYEQYF

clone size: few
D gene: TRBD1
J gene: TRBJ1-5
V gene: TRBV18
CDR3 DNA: TGTGCCAGCTCACCCGACAGGGAGCCCCAGCATTTT
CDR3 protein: CASSPDREPQHF

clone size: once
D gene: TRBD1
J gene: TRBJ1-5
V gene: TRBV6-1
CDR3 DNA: TGTGCCAGCAGTTTACAGGGGTATCAGCCCCAGCATTTT
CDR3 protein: CASSLQGYQPQHF

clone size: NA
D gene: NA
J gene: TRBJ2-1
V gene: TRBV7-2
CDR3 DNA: TGTGCCAGCAGCTTAGTTGGGGGGCTCTCCTACAATGAGCAGTTCTTC
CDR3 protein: CASSLVGGLSYNEQFF

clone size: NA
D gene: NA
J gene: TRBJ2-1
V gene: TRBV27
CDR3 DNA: TGTGCCAGCAGTCGACCGTTAGGGACCCCGGCCGGGAATGAGCAGTTCTTC
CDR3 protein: CASSRPLGTPAGNEQFF

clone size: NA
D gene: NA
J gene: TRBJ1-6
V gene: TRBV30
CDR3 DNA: TGTGCCTGGAGTTTCGAGTCACCCCTCCACTTT
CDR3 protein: CAWSFESPLHF

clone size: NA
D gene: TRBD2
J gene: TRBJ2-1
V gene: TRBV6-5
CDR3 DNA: TGTGCCAGCAGTCGAGGGCGGGGGAGGGATGAGCAGTTCTTC
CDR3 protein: CASSRGRGRDEQFF

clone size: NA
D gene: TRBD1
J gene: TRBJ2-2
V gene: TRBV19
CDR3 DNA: TGTGCCAGTAGGATAGGACAGGGGAACACCGGGGAGCTGTTTTTT
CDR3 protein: CASRIGQGNTGELFF

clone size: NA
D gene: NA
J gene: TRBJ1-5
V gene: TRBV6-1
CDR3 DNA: TGTGCCAGCAGTAGTACAGGGATTCAGCCCCAGCATTTT
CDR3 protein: CASSSTGIQPQHF

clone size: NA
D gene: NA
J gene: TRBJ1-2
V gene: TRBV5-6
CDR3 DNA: TGTGCCAGCAGCTTGGCGTCAGGGATTAACTATGGCTACACCTTC
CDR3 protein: CASSLASGINYGYTF

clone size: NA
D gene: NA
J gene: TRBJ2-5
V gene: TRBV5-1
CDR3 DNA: TGCGCCAGCAGCTTGGTCCCTCAATCCCAAGAGACCCAGTACTTC
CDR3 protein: CASSLVPQSQETQYF

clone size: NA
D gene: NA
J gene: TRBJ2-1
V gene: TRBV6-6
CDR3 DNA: TGTGCCAGCAGTCCGACTGGACAGATCTCCTACAATGAGCAGTTCTTC
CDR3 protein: CASSPTGQISYNEQFF

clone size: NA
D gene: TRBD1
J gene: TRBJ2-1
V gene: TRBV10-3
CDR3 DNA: TGTGCCATCAGACCCGGGACAGGGGGCGAAAATGAGCAGTTCTTC
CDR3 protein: CAIRPGTGGENEQFF

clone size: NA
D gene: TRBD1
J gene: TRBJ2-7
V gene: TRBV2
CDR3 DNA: TGTGCCAGCAGACGTCCCGGGACAGGGACCTACGAGCAGTACTTC
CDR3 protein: CASRRPGTGTYEQYF

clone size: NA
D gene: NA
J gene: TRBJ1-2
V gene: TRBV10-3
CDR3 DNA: TGTGCCATCAGTGAAACCGTATCCAACTATGGCTACACCTTC
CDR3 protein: CAISETVSNYGYTF

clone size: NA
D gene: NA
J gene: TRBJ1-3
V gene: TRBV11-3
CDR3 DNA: TGTGCCAGCAGCTTAGGAGAGGGGAGCGGAAACACCATATATTTT
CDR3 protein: CASSLGEGSGNTIYF

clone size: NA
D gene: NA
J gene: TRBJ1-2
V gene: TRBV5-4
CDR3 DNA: TGTGCCAGCAGCTCTCAAGCTAACTATGGCTACACCTTC
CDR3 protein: CASSSQANYGYTF

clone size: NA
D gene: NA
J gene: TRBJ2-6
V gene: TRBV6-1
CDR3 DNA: TGTGCCAGCTTCCAGGGTGGGACTGGGGCCAACGTCCTGACTTTC
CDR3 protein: CASFQGGTGANVLTF

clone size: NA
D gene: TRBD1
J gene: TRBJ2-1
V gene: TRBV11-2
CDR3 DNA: TGTGCCAGCAGCCGACAGGGACAGGATCGTCGGTTCTTC
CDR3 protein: CASSRQGQDRRFF

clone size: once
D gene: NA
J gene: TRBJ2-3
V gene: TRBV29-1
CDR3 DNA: TGCAGCGTTGGCCGTGGGGGCACAGATACGCAGTATTTT
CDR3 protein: CSVGRGGTDTQYF

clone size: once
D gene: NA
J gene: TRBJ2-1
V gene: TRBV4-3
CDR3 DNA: TGCGCCAGCAGCCAAGATCGGGGATATGAGCAGTTCTTC
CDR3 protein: CASSQDRGYEQFF

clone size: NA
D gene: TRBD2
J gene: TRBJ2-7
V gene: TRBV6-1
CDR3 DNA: TGTGCCAGCAGCCCGACTAGCCACGAGCAGTACTTC
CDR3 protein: CASSPTSHEQYF

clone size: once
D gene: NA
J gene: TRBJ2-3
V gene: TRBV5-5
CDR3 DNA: TGTGCCAGCAGCCCCTTTGTCCCGGATACGCAGTATTTT
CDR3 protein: CASSPFVPDTQYF

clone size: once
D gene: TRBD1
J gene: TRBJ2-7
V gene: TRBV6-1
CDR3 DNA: TGTGCCAGCAGTGGGACAGGGGTGGCGGGCAAGAACTACGAGCAGTACTTC
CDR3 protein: CASSGTGVAGKNYEQYF

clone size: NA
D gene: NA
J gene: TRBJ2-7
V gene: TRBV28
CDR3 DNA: TGTGCCAGCAGTCCCCCCGGGGCCGGCGAGCAGTACTTC
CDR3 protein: CASSPPGAGEQYF

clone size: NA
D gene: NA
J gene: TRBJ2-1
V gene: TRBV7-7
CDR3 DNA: TGTGCTAGCAGCTTCACAGGGACTAATGAGCAGTTCTTC
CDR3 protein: CASSFTGTNEQFF

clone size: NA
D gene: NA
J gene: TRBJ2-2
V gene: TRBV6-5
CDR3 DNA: TGTGCCAGTGGGGGGAACACCGGGGAGCTGTTTTTT
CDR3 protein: CASGGNTGELFF

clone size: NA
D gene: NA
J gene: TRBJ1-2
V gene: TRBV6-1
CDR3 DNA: TGTGCCATCATAGAGACCCTGATTGGTAACTATGGCTACACCTTC
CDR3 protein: CAIIETLIGNYGYTF

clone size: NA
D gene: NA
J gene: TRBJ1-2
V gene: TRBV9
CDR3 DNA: TGTGCCAGCAGCGGAACAGGGAGAAGCTATGGCTACACCTTC
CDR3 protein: CASSGTGRSYGYTF

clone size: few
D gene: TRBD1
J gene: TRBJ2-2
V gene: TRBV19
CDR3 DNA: TGTGCCAGTAGGACAGGGTTGGACACCGGGGAGCTGTTTTTT
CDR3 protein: CASRTGLDTGELFF